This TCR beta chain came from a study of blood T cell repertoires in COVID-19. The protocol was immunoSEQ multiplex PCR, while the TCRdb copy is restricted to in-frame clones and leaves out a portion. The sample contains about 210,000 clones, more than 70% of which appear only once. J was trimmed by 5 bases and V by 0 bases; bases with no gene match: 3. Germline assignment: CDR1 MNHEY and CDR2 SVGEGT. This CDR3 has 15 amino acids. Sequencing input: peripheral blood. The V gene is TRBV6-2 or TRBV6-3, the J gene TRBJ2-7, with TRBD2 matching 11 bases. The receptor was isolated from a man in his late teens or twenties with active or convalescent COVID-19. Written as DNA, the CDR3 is TGTGCCAGCAGTTACTCCGGACTAGCGGGCCACGAGCAGTACTTC. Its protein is CASSYSGLAGHEQYF.